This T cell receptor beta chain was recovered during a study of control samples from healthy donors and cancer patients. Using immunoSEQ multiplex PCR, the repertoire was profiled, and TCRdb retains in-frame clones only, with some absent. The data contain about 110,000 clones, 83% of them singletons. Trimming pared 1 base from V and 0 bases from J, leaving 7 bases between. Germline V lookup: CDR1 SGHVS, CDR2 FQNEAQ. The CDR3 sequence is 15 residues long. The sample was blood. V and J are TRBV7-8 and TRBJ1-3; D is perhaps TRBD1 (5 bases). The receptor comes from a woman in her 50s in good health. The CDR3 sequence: CASSLGGGSGNTIYF. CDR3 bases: TGTGCCAGCAGCTTAGGGGGGGGCTCTGGAAACACCATATATTTT.